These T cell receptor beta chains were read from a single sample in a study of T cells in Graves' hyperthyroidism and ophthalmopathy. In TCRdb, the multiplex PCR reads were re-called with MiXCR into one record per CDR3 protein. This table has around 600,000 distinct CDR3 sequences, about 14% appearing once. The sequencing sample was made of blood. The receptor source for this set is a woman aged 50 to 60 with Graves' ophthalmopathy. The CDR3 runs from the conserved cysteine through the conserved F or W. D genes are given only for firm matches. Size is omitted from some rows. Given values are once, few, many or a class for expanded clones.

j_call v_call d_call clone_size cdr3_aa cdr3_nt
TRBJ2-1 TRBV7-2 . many CASSSTTRGPYNEQFF TGTGCCAGCAGCTCCACTACCCGCGGGCCCTACAATGAGCAGTTCTTC
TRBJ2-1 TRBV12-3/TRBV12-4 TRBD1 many CASSLTGGRYEQFF TGTGCCAGCAGTTTGACAGGGGGTCGGTATGAGCAGTTCTTC
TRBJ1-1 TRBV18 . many CASSPTDSGDTEAFF TGTGCCAGCTCACCTACGGACAGTGGGGACACTGAAGCTTTCTTT
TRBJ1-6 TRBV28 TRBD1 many CASSSTGDVGPLHF TGTGCCAGCAGCTCAACAGGGGATGTCGGTCCCCTCCACTTT
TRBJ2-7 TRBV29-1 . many CSVEGRESYEQYF TGCAGCGTTGAGGGCAGGGAGTCCTACGAGCAGTACTTC
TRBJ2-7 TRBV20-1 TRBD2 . CSASTGTSGRPYEQYF TGCAGTGCTTCAACCGGGACTAGCGGGAGACCCTACGAGCAGTACTTC
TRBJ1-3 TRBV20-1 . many CSANRADGNTIYF TGCAGTGCTAACAGGGCAGACGGAAACACCATATATTTT
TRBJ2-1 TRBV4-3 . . CASSQGVSAGVRGEQFF TGCGCCAGCAGCCAGGGGGTATCGGCAGGGGTACGGGGTGAGCAGTTCTTC
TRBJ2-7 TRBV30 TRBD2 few CASSPASGRTHEQYF TGTGCCAGTAGTCCCGCTAGCGGGAGGACCCACGAGCAGTACTTC
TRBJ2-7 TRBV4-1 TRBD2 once CASSQVLAGEEQYF TGCGCCAGCAGCCAAGTACTAGCGGGAGAAGAGCAGTACTTC
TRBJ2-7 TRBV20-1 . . CSARDPRGGEQYF TGCAGTGCTAGAGATCCCAGGGGGGGTGAGCAGTACTTC
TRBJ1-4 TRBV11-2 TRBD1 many CASSLGLRQGEEKLFF TGTGCCAGCAGCTTAGGCTTGAGACAGGGGGAGGAAAAACTGTTTTTT
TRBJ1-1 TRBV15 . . CATSRDPQQELNTEAFF TGTGCCACCAGCAGAGATCCCCAACAGGAACTCAACACTGAAGCTTTCTTT
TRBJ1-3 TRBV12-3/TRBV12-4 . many CASSLSGFSGNTIYF TGTGCCAGCAGTTTATCAGGGTTCTCTGGAAACACCATATATTTT
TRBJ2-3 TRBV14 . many CASSQRGLGTSDTQYF TGTGCCAGCAGCCAGCGAGGGTTGGGGACCTCAGATACGCAGTATTTT
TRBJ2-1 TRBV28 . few CAGARADSSYNEQFF TGTGCCGGGGCCAGGGCGGATAGCTCCTACAATGAGCAGTTCTTC
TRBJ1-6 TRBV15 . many CATSPRGSESPLHF TGTGCCACCTCCCCCAGGGGTTCTGAATCACCCCTCCACTTT